This T cell receptor beta chain emerged from a study of CD8 T cells in ankylosing spondylitis. The CDR3 loop spans 13 amino acids. Germline V gives CDR1 SQVTM, CDR2 ANQGSEA. Losses at the gene ends were 4 bases for V and 6 bases for J; bases not matched to a gene: 7. Researchers built TCR beta libraries using quantitative 5'-RACE with molecular barcodes. Each CDR3 protein gets one entry after TCRdb re-called the 5' RACE reads with MiXCR. This sample carries around 300,000 distinct CDR3 sequences, less than 25% of them seen once, and the ten largest clones take 3.5%. The chain employs TRBV29-1 and TRBJ2-7; 9 bases align to TRBD1. Sequencing was done on a sample of blood, either unsorted or a sorted T cell fraction (not recorded which). This receptor was obtained from a female donor with ankylosing spondylitis or in good health (not recorded which). CDR3 nucleotides: TGCAGCGTTGCAGAAACAGGGGGCGCCGAGCAGTACTTC. Translation: CSVAETGGAEQYF.